This is a list of T cell receptor beta chains from one sample in a study of cytomegalovirus exposure and HLA in healthy donors. Libraries were prepared by immunoSEQ multiplex PCR; TCRdb keeps only in-frame clonotypes and omits some of them. This table holds 100,000 or so clones, 65% to 80% found once. Sequenced input: PBMCs. The source is a man younger than 40 in good health and CMV-seropositive. Each CDR3 is given without its conserved first and last residue. Fields, in order: J gene, V gene, CDR3 protein.

TRBJ2-7,TRBV7-8,ASSVKRLAGPEQY
TRBJ2-1,TRBV4-3,ASSPRDRGVDEQF
TRBJ2-5,TRBV5-4,ASSLSDSQETQY
TRBJ2-7,TRBV5-8,ASSQVLTGGDEQY
TRBJ1-5,TRBV2,ASRRTGGDPNQPQH
TRBJ1-4,TRBV25-1,ASSAGSTNEKLF
TRBJ2-1,TRBV5-6,ASSPTSGGGSSYNEQF
TRBJ1-1,TRBV9,ASSPSGAGDTEAF
.,TRBV5-4,ASSRPAGGGYEQY
TRBJ1-1,TRBV19,ASNWGEEAF
TRBJ2-3,TRBV19,ASSIGTRGVDTQY
TRBJ1-1,TRBV6-1,ASSEGGTGNTEAF
TRBJ1-2,TRBV28,ASSPAGQSYGYT
TRBJ1-6,TRBV5-1,ASSFEGLYNSPLH
TRBJ2-7,TRBV6-1,ASSERGGSEQY
TRBJ1-1,TRBV7-2,ASTTGGVDTEAF
TRBJ2-3,TRBV27,ASSLVSSYTQY
TRBJ2-4,TRBV10-1,ASRIMSGDRRVVNIQY
TRBJ2-3,TRBV30,AWSVQGNTDTQY
TRBJ2-2,TRBV2,ANRRGAGELF
TRBJ1-1,TRBV6-6,ASSYQGMNTEAF
.,TRBV7-3,ASSLSTGGRHSYEQY
TRBJ1-2,TRBV30,AWSVQGGYGYT
TRBJ1-5,TRBV6-1,ASSSGNQPQH
TRBJ2-1,TRBV27,ASSLLYRALNNEQF
.,TRBV6-1,ASSEARVLRNEQY
TRBJ2-7,TRBV7-2,ASRLPPGSEQY
TRBJ2-7,TRBV6-6,ASSPSADSSYEQY
TRBJ2-6,TRBV5-6,ASSSGQASSGANVLT